Included here is one T cell receptor (beta chain) sequence, with context. The specificity of this receptor is unknown. It has no much larger one-base neighbor in the sample; base qualities were not kept. The data stem from a study of blood T cells in healthy people across ages (dated by TCRdb to about 2015). As for the study more broadly: In model experiments, template switching captured roughly one uniquely barcoded TCR beta cDNA molecule for every two T cells. Two additional independent replicas of 1 million unique cDNA reads from the same blood draw were analyzed for two donors (one aged 18 to 29 and one aged 80 or older). To track age-related changes in TCR beta repertoire diversity, the study relied on deep sequencing normalized with unique cDNA molecular identifiers. To avoid experimental bias, donors of different ages were randomly spread across the sequencing lanes. The donors were divided into four age groups: young (average around 16 years), middle-aged (under 40), aged (62) and long-lived (more than 75).

Library preparation was by 5' RACE. TCRdb shows the sequencer as Illumina HiSeq 2500. A second roughly 6 to 12 cycle PCR used a sample-barcoded 5' primer and a J-beta primer mix. A unique molecular identifier was introduced onto each TCR beta cDNA molecule by a template-switch 5' adaptor carrying 12 random nucleotides. At least 2.5 million CDR3-containing paired-end reads were obtained from each sample. First-strand cDNA was synthesized from all RNA with the Mint cDNA synthesis kit, primed by a TRBC-specific oligonucleotide. Following uracil-DNA glycosylase treatment, a first 18-cycle PCR with universal primers M1SS and BC2_uni_R was performed on all cDNA. In the source study's methods: Normalization of each sample was performed by random selection of 1 million high-quality reads, each carrying a distinct molecular identifier. Instead of being binned into consensus sequences, reads with shared molecular identifiers were discarded. CDR3 identification, clonotype clustering and error correction used MiTCR with a Q25 quality threshold and the strictest error-elimination algorithm. A nonparametric unseen species model using Euler transformation provided a lower-bound estimate of total TCR beta diversity. The public sequencing data were trimmed at Q25 with fastp and processed into clonotypes with MiXCR by TCRdb, which kept only in-frame beta chains. CDR3 protein duplicates are merged, each entry listing the most common genes and DNA. TCRdb, rather than the study authors, made the V and J calls. The sample data list roughly 830,000 distinct CDR3 sequences, and around two thirds of these were observed just once. About 30% of the sample comes from the top ten.

Paper-wide results and their limitations: Observed TCR beta diversity correlated strongly with the percentage of naive T cells measured by flow cytometry. Observed TCR beta diversity per million T cells fell roughly linearly with age, and a significant reduction was already apparent by age roughly 40. Because donor CMV infection status was unknown, age-related changes in expanded clonotypes were potentially confounded. Conclusive comparison of naive and antigen-experienced compartments was prevented by the profiling of bulk unsorted PBMCs. Compared with the aged group, the long-lived group had more naive CD4+ T cells, fewer expanded clones and increased TCR diversity, suggesting age selection. Estimates of total diversity from one million sequenced T cells were regarded as lower bounds and underestimates.

The CDR1 and CDR2 encoded by the germline V gene (reference sequence) are LGHDT and YNNKEL. The V end loses 3 bases and the J end loses 2 bases, and a stretch of 14 bases separates them. Counted from cysteine to phenylalanine, this CDR3 has 15 amino acids. CDR3 DNA only is kept here, 45 bases in frame from base 1. The approximately 39 donors, aged 6 to 90 years, were systemically healthy Caucasian individuals from Russia. Around 9.7 milliliters of peripheral blood were collected from each donor into EDTA-treated Vacutainer tubes. Ficoll-Paque density-gradient centrifugation was used to isolate PBMCs, with at least 7 million obtained per sample. Trizol reagent was used to extract total RNA from the PBMCs, yielding at least 5.5 micrograms per sample. Naive CD45RAhigh/CD27high T cell percentages were measured by flow cytometry on a PBMC aliquot from every donor.

The rearranged chain carries TRBV3-1 and TRBJ2-7; the D gene is unclear. Source material: blood. The receptor was derived from a man younger than 40 in good health. The encoded CDR3 is CASSQSSPGPYEQYF. The nucleotide sequence reads TGTGCCAGCAGCCAGTCCTCCCCGGGTCCCTACGAGCAGTACTTC.